Following are 29 T cell receptor beta chains from one sample sequenced in a study of T cell clones after liver transplantation. The repertoire was sequenced with immunoSEQ multiplex PCR; TCRdb's copy has only in-frame clones and lacks some. The table records roughly 100,000 clones, 80% to 85% of them present only once. Sequenced material: CD4+ T cells from blood, taken before liver transplant. These receptors came from a human donor who received a liver transplant.

This clone was observed a handful of times. The chain uses TRBV5-6 and TRBJ2-1; no clear D. The CDR3 totals 13 residues. Germline-derived CDR1 and CDR2 are SGHDT and YYEEEE. The V and J ends lost 1 base and 7 bases respectively, with 9 bases between them. CDR3 nucleotides: TGTGCCAGCAGCTTGAGGGCCGGGAATGAGCAGTTCTTC. Amino acid sequence: CASSLRAGNEQFF. Full variable domain (remainder filled in from reference TRBV5-6 and TRBJ2-1): DAGVTQSPTHLIKTRGQQVTLRCSPKSGHDTVSWYQQALGQGPQFIFQYYEEEERQRGNFPDRFSGHQFPNYSSELNVNALLLGDSALYLCASSLRAGNEQFFGPGTRLTVL.

The chain combines TRBV27 with TRBJ1-1; the match to TRBD1 covers 7 bases. CDR1 MNHEY and CDR2 SMNVEV come from the germline V gene (reference sequence). The ends lost 6 bases at V and 1 base at J; junction bases unmatched: 5. This CDR3 contains 14 residues. The CDR3 DNA is TGTGCCAGCAGGCCGGACAGGTCGAACACTGAAGCTTTCTTT. The encoded protein is CASRPDRSNTEAFF.

This clone was detected only a few times. The chain combines TRBV29-1 with TRBJ2-4; either TRBD1 or TRBD2 may fit D (6 bases each). Trimming took 0 bases from V and 0 from J, leaving 18 bases between them. This CDR3 has 18 residues. Looked up from germline, CDR1 is SQVTM and CDR2 is ANQGSEA. CDR3 nucleotides: TGCAGCGTTGAAGACTGGGGAGGACAGCTTCTAGCCAAAAACATTCAGTACTTC. Protein sequence: CSVEDWGGQLLAKNIQYF.

This chain connects TRBV4-3 to TRBJ2-5, with 9 positions matching TRBD2. After removal of 4 bases from V and 4 bases from J, the junction contained 10 bases not matched to a gene. CDR3 length equals 16 residues. Germline CDR1 is LGHNA and CDR2 is YSLEER. CDR3 bases: TGCGCCAGCAGCCCCACCCCCGCGGGGGGGCGAGAGACCCAGTACTTC. It codes for CASSPTPAGGRETQYF.

The chain links TRBV7-6 to TRBJ2-5; D not resolved. Trimming took off 3 bases at V and 4 bases at J, with 3 bases between the two ends. In germline, CDR1 is SGHVS, CDR2 FNYEAQ. This CDR3 comprises 11 residues. Here the CDR3 reads CASSFRETQYF. The CDR3 coding sequence is TGTGCCAGCAGCTTCCGAGAGACCCAGTACTTC.

The V call is TRBV19, the J call TRBJ1-1; the D is unclear. V dropped 4 bases and J dropped 10 bases, with 16 bases sitting between them. CDR1 LNHDA and CDR2 SQIVND come from the germline V gene (reference sequence). There are 13 residues in the CDR3. The CDR3, as DNA: TGTGCCAGTAGTACGAACCCGACGGGAAGAGCTTTCTTT. Protein sequence: CASSTNPTGRAFF.

The gene calls are TRBV6-4 and TRBJ1-1; D unresolved. Between the trimmed V and J ends, which lost 3 bases and 1 base, there was a span of 6 bases. Per the germline V gene, CDR1 is MRHNA and CDR2 is SNTAGT. The CDR3 extends over 13 amino acids. As DNA, the CDR3 is TGTGCCAGCAGTGAGGCCCAGAACACTGAAGCTTTCTTT. It encodes CASSEAQNTEAFF.

This clone was detected only a few times. The gene calls are TRBV6-1 and TRBJ1-1, with D maybe TRBD1 (5 bases). Deletions cut 5 bases from V and 7 bases from J, with 17 bases between. This CDR3 has 14 amino acids. Germline CDR1 is MNHNS and CDR2 is SASEGT. The CDR3, as DNA: TGTGCCAGCAGTCCCCTCGAAGGGGCGAGTGAAGCTTTCTTT. The encoded protein is CASSPLEGASEAFF.

The chain is built from TRBV19 and TRBJ1-2; possible D gene TRBD1, 5 bases. Germline V gene data show CDR1 as LNHDA and CDR2 as SQIVND (reference sequence). Between the trimmed V and J ends, which lost 3 bases and 5 bases, there was a span of 16 bases. CDR3 size: 15 residues. CDR3 in amino acids: CASSIGSRQMYGYTF. The CDR3 bases are TGTGCCAGTAGTATCGGGTCGAGACAGATGTATGGCTACACCTTC.

This clone has more than one count but fewer than ten. The chain couples TRBV28 to TRBJ1-5; possible D gene TRBD1, 5 bases. V was pared by 1 base and J by 6 bases, with 13 bases between. This CDR3 has 15 amino acids. Per germline, CDR1 MDHEN and CDR2 SYDVKM. The CDR3 is CASSLSAGRGQPQHF. CDR3 nucleotide sequence: TGTGCCAGCAGTTTATCAGCAGGGAGAGGTCAGCCCCAGCATTTT.

V is TRBV6-5 and J is TRBJ2-1; D is undetermined. The V and J ends lost 6 bases and 2 bases respectively, with 5 bases between them. The CDR3 length is 12 residues. The germline gives CDR1 MNHEY, CDR2 SVGAGI. The CDR3 spells CASSRTYNEQFF. The CDR3 bases are TGTGCCAGCAGCCGGACCTACAATGAGCAGTTCTTC.

The rearrangement uses TRBV9 and TRBJ1-1; no clear D. CDR3 length: 14 amino acids. Germline V gene data show CDR1 as SGDLS and CDR2 as YYNGEE. Trimming pared 3 bases from V and 5 bases from J, leaving 14 bases between. The CDR3 region is CASSAGLSLTEAFF. CDR3 DNA: TGTGCCAGCAGCGCAGGATTATCTCTTACTGAAGCTTTCTTT.

The chain is built from TRBV18 and TRBJ1-1; D may be TRBD1 (5 bases). Germline V gene data show CDR1 as KGHSH and CDR2 as LQKENI. V lost 3 bases and J 5 bases, leaving 10 bases between the germline ends. There are 13 residues in the CDR3. The CDR3 DNA follows: TGTGCCAGCTCACCGGCCGAGGGGACTGAAGCTTTCTTT. This translates into CASSPAEGTEAFF.

J is TRBJ2-7 and V is TRBV18; the match to TRBD1 covers 7 bases. There are 14 residues in the CDR3. Germline V gives CDR1 KGHSH, CDR2 LQKENI. The junction had 5 bases not matched to a gene; V was cut back by 2 bases and J by 4 bases. CDR3 DNA: TGTGCCAGCTCACCAAGGACAGGTCCTTACGAGCAGTACTTC. The encoded protein is CASSPRTGPYEQYF.

The chain couples TRBV2 to TRBJ2-1; D is unclear. Per germline, CDR1 SNHLY and CDR2 FYNNEI. CDR3 length: 14 residues. Between the trimmed V and J ends, which lost 2 bases and 6 bases, there was a span of 11 bases. Here the CDR3 DNA reads TGTGCCAGCAGTGAAAGGCGGCCCCCCAATGAGCAGTTCTTC. It yields the protein CASSERRPPNEQFF. The full variable domain, completed using reference TRBV2 and TRBJ2-1, is EPEVTQTPSHQVTQMGQEVILRCVPISNHLYFYWYRQILGQKVEFLVSFYNNEISEKSEIFDDQFSVERPDGSNFTLKIRSTKLEDSAMYFCASSERRPPNEQFFGPGTRLTVL.

The chain recombines TRBV5-6 with TRBJ2-5; D is possibly TRBD2 (6 bases). CDR3 size: 17 residues. Per germline, CDR1 SGHDT and CDR2 YYEEEE. Trimming took 3 bases from V and 4 from J, leaving 22 bases between them. In nucleotides, the CDR3 is TGTGCCAGCAGCTCCTTCGGGAGCGGACCGAAGGGAGAGACCCAGTACTTC. It is translated as CASSSFGSGPKGETQYF. The variable domain in full, with the rest retrieved from reference TRBV5-6 and TRBJ2-5, is DAGVTQSPTHLIKTRGQQVTLRCSPKSGHDTVSWYQQALGQGPQFIFQYYEEEERQRGNFPDRFSGHQFPNYSSELNVNALLLGDSALYLCASSSFGSGPKGETQYFGPGTRLLVL.

V is TRBV7-2 and J is TRBJ1-4, with D tentatively TRBD1 (5 bases). The CDR3 totals 14 residues. The V and J ends lost 4 bases and 8 bases respectively, with 14 bases between them. Germline CDR1 reads SGHTA; CDR2 reads FQGNSA. CDR3 sequence reads: CASSSGLLREKLFF. The CDR3 DNA reads TGTGCCAGCAGCTCAGGGCTCCTAAGGGAAAAACTGTTTTTT.

The rearrangement uses TRBV7-6 and TRBJ2-2; TRBD1 is a possible D gene (7 bases). The germline V gene encodes CDR1 SGHVS and CDR2 FNYEAQ. The V end lost 6 bases, the J end lost 6 bases, and 29 bases lay between the germline ends. This CDR3 contains 19 residues. CDR3 loop: CASRNPSRGAGGGSGELFF. CDR3 sequence (DNA): TGTGCCAGCAGAAACCCCAGCAGAGGAGCAGGGGGAGGATCCGGGGAGCTGTTTTTT.

The chain recombines TRBV6-5 with TRBJ2-7; 8 bases are shared with TRBD2. The V gene end was trimmed by 6 bases and the J gene end by 4 bases; junction bases not matched to a gene: 8. Germline V gives CDR1 MNHEY, CDR2 SVGAGI. This CDR3 has 14 amino acids. The CDR3 DNA reads as TGTGCCAGCAGGAAAGCGGGGGCCCTTTACGAGCAGTACTTC. This codes for CASRKAGALYEQYF.

V gene TRBV7-8 combines with J gene TRBJ1-5, with a possible D match to TRBD1 (6 bases). The CDR3 loop spans 12 amino acids. V was trimmed by 5 bases and J by 7 bases, leaving 9 bases between them. Germline lookup yields CDR1 SGHVS and CDR2 FQNEAQ. Written as DNA, the CDR3 is TGTGCCAGCAGCCTGACAGGCCAGCCCCAGCATTTT. Protein: CASSLTGQPQHF. Full variable domain (rest looked up from reference TRBV7-8 and TRBJ1-5): GAGVSQSPRYKVAKRGQDVALRCDPISGHVSLFWYQQALGQGPEFLTYFQNEAQLDKSGLPSDRFFAERPEGSVSTLKIQRTQQEDSAVYLCASSLTGQPQHFGDGTRLSIL.

This sequence joins TRBV6-1 and TRBJ2-5; 9 bases agree with TRBD1. The V segment lost 3 bases and the J segment 4 bases; nucleotides outside the gene matches: 9. This CDR3 is built from 16 residues. Germline CDR1 MNHNS, CDR2 SASEGT. CDR3 bases: TGTGCCAGCAGTGATAGAAACAGGGGGCATTTAGAGACCCAGTACTTC. It specifies CASSDRNRGHLETQYF.

This rearrangement joins TRBV7-2 to TRBJ2-1; D unresolved. The CDR3 is 15 residues long. V lost 1 base, J lost 0 bases, and 7 bases lay in between. Germline V gene data show CDR1 as SGHTA and CDR2 as FQGNSA. The CDR3 nucleotides read TGTGCCAGCAGCTTAGAAATAGGCTCCTACAATGAGCAGTTCTTC. Translated: CASSLEIGSYNEQFF.

This clone was found once. This chain links TRBV7-8 with TRBJ2-1, with no clear D. V shed 8 bases and J shed 4 bases, with 3 bases lying between them. CDR3 length: 10 residues. CDR1 SGHVS and CDR2 FQNEAQ come from the germline V gene. For the CDR3, the DNA is TGTGCCAGCGGATACAATGAGCAGTTCTTC. Protein sequence: CASGYNEQFF.

The rearrangement links TRBV5-1 to TRBJ1-1, with D perhaps matching TRBD1 (5 bases). CDR3 length: 14 residues. The V end was cut by 5 bases, the J end by 1 base, with 12 bases between. From germline, CDR1 is SGHRS and CDR2 YFSETQ. As DNA, the CDR3 is TGCGCCAGCAGGACCCCCGGGGGGAACACTGAAGCTTTCTTT. As protein: CASRTPGGNTEAFF.

The chain joins TRBV5-1 to TRBJ1-1; D perhaps matches TRBD1 (5 bases). Germline CDR1 SGHRS, CDR2 YFSETQ. The germline V and J ends were trimmed by 3 bases and 0 bases, with 9 bases remaining between them. The CDR3 is 14 amino acids. The CDR3 is CASSSDSLNTEAFF. CDR3 bases: TGCGCCAGCAGCTCAGACAGTTTGAACACTGAAGCTTTCTTT. The full variable domain, completed using reference TRBV5-1 and TRBJ1-1, is KAGVTQTPRYLIKTRGQQVTLSCSPISGHRSVSWYQQTPGQGLQFLFEYFSETQRNKGNFPGRFSGRQFSNSRSEMNVSTLELGDSALYLCASSSDSLNTEAFFGQGTRLTVV.

Notes on this clone: At one boundary the junction diverges from the germline segment, which might be a read error. The J gene is TRBJ1-2, the V gene TRBV6-1; 7 bases map to TRBD1. CDR1 MNHNS and CDR2 SASEGT come from the germline V gene. This CDR3 comprises 16 residues. CDR3 DNA: TGTGCCAGCAGAGAAGACAGGGCTTCGCATAACTATGGCTACACCTTC. Translation: CASREDRASHNYGYTF.

This clone was recorded a few times. The V call is TRBV7-2, the J call TRBJ1-5, with a tentative D call TRBD1 (5 bases). Trimming removed 1 base at V and 0 bases at J, with 10 bases between. The CDR3 extends over 16 amino acids. Germline CDR1 SGHTA, CDR2 FQGNSA. The CDR3 nucleotides are TGTGCCAGCAGCTTAGTGGGGGACCTTAGCAATCAGCCCCAGCATTTT. Translated: CASSLVGDLSNQPQHF.

V usage is TRBV29-1 and J usage is TRBJ2-1; D possibly corresponds to TRBD2 (6 bases). The length of the CDR3 is 13 residues. The V gene's germline CDR1 is SQVTM and CDR2 ANQGSEA. V lost 6 bases and J 4 bases, leaving 13 bases between the germline ends. The CDR3 spells CSVRDWDYNEQFF. The CDR3 DNA reads as TGCAGCGTAAGGGACTGGGATTACAATGAGCAGTTCTTC.

This sequence joins TRBV30 and TRBJ2-7; TRBD1 aligns across 11 bases. CDR1 and CDR2 from the germline V gene are GTSNPN and SVGIG (reference sequence). The CDR3 is 16 residues long. V lost 3 bases to trimming and J lost 5 bases; unmatched junction nucleotides: 12. The CDR3 bases are TGTGCCTGGAGGCCACTCCGGGACAGGGGGTATCACGAGCAGTACTTC. Amino acid sequence: CAWRPLRDRGYHEQYF.